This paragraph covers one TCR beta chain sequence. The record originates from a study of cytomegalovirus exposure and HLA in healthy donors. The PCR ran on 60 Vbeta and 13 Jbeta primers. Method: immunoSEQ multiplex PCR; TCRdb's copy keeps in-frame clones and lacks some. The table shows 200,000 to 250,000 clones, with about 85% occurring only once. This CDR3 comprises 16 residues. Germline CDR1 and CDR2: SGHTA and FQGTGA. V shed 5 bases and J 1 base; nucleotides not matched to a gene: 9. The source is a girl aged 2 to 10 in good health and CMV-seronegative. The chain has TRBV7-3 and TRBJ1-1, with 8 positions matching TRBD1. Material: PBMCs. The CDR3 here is CASSITGGMGNTEAFF. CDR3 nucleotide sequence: TGTGCCAGCAGCATCACAGGGGGGATGGGGAACACTGAAGCTTTCTTT.